One sample yielded the 16 T cell receptor beta chains listed below, sequenced in a study of shared clonotypes between healthy human individuals. The table came from immunoSEQ multiplex PCR; TCRdb's copy has only in-frame clones and leaves some out. The data contain about 680,000 clones, 92% of them singletons. Naive CD8 cells, CD45RO-negative and positively selected for CCR7, excluded terminally differentiated effector memory CD45RA+ cells. The sequenced sample consisted of naive CD8+ T cells sorted from blood. Receptors were obtained from a man younger than 45 in good health.

The rearrangement joins TRBV7-9 to TRBJ2-1; 11 nucleotides align to TRBD1. V gave up 4 bases and J gave up 7 bases; unmatched junction bases: 6. Germline lookup yields CDR1 SEHNR and CDR2 FQNEAQ (reference sequence). The CDR3 is 15 amino acids. The DNA of the CDR3 is TGTGCCAGCAGCTCGCCGGGACAGGGGGTTAATGAGCAGTTCTTC. This translates into CASSSPGQGVNEQFF.

The chain uses TRBV7-9 and TRBJ2-7; 8 nucleotides line up with TRBD1. CDR1 SEHNR and CDR2 FQNEAQ come from the germline V gene (reference sequence). The CDR3 consists of 15 residues. V gave up 5 bases and J gave up 4 bases; unmatched junction bases: 10. The CDR3 region is CASSLPGQAPYEQYF. CDR3 nucleotide sequence: TGTGCCAGCAGCCTTCCGGGACAGGCCCCGTACGAGCAGTACTTC.

CDR3 sequence reads: CASSPNTPRQGQETQYF. CDR3 sequence (DNA): TGTGCCAGCAGTCCGAACACCCCTCGACAGGGACAAGAGACCCAGTACTTC. This sequence joins TRBV27 and TRBJ2-5; the match to TRBD1 covers 7 bases. This CDR3 has 17 residues. V trimming: 5 bases; J trimming: 2 bases; junction bases outside the gene matches: 14. Per germline, CDR1 MNHEY and CDR2 SMNVEV (reference sequence).

The chain couples TRBV28 to TRBJ1-2; D not certain. The ends were cut back, 2 bases at V and 1 base at J, with 8 bases in the middle. Germline CDR1 MDHEN, CDR2 SYDVKM. This CDR3 is 14 amino acids long. The CDR3 coding sequence is TGTGCCAGCAGTTTAGAAGGGTATAACTATGGCTACACCTTC. Its protein is CASSLEGYNYGYTF.

The V and J genes are TRBV7-8 and TRBJ2-2; TRBD2 matches at 11 bases. The CDR3 runs 16 residues. V was pared by 5 bases and J by 4 bases, with 6 bases of the junction left unmatched. CDR1 is SGHVS and CDR2 is FQNEAQ in the germline V gene. The CDR3 bases are TGTGCCAGCAGCGTACGACTAGCGGGACGCACCGGGGAGCTGTTTTTT. Its protein is CASSVRLAGRTGELFF.

The rearrangement links TRBV5-4 to TRBJ1-5; D gene ambiguous. Germline V CDR1 and CDR2: SGHNT, YYREEE (reference sequence). This CDR3 contains 14 residues. V lost 1 base and J 1 base, leaving 6 bases between the germline ends. CDR3 loop: CASSLQGSNQPQHF. In nucleotides, the CDR3 is TGTGCCAGCAGCTTGCAAGGCAGCAATCAGCCCCAGCATTTT. The whole variable domain, filled in from reference TRBV5-4 and TRBJ1-5, reads ETGVTQSPTHLIKTRGQQVTLRCSSQSGHNTVSWYQQALGQGPQFIFQYYREEENGRGNFPPRFSGLQFPNYSSELNVNALELDDSALYLCASSLQGSNQPQHFGDGTRLSIL.

This clone was counted between two and nine times. The rearrangement links TRBV11-2 to TRBJ2-2; D tentatively reads TRBD1 or TRBD2 (5 bases each). Germline loops: CDR1 SGHAT, CDR2 FQNNGV. This CDR3 spans 16 amino acids. V was clipped by 1 base and J by 4 bases, with 13 bases between them. CDR3 DNA sequence: TGTGCCAGCAGCTTAGCTCGGGGAAGGGGCACCGGGGAGCTGTTTTTT. Its translation is CASSLARGRGTGELFF.

The rearrangement uses TRBV7-8 and TRBJ1-5; D gene uncertain. V lost 5 bases and J 8 bases, leaving 10 bases between the germline ends. The CDR3 is 12 amino acids. CDR1 and CDR2 from the germline V gene are SGHVS and FQNEAQ. The DNA of the CDR3 is TGTGCCAGCAGCACCGCTAAGGAGCCCCAGCATTTT. Encoded protein: CASSTAKEPQHF.

The rearrangement joins TRBV11-2 to TRBJ2-1, with 9 bases matching TRBD1. The CDR3 contains 17 residues. Trimming at V came to 5 bases and at J to 3 bases, leaving 11 bases not matched to a gene. Germline V gives CDR1 SGHAT, CDR2 FQNNGV. CDR3 sequence reads: CASSRNSGTGLYNEQFF. The CDR3 bases are TGTGCCAGCAGCAGAAACTCCGGGACAGGGCTCTACAATGAGCAGTTCTTC.

This chain uses TRBV7-9 with TRBJ2-2; 10 bases line up with TRBD1. With V trimmed by 5 bases and J by 6 bases, 9 bases remained unmatched. From germline, CDR1 is SEHNR and CDR2 FQNEAQ (reference sequence). This CDR3 is built from 16 residues. The CDR3, as DNA: TGTGCCAGCAGCGTGGGACAGGGGAGTCGGGCCGGGGAGCTGTTTTTT. It yields the protein CASSVGQGSRAGELFF.

The V gene is TRBV6-1, the J gene TRBJ2-1, with 8 bases identical to TRBD1. Germline V lookup: CDR1 MNHNS, CDR2 SASEGT. After removal of 2 bases from V and 8 bases from J, the junction contained 11 bases not matched to a gene. CDR3 length equals 16 residues. The CDR3 bases are TGTGCCAGCAGTGAATTCGCGAGGACAGGGTTCGATGAGCAGTTCTTC. It yields the protein CASSEFARTGFDEQFF.

This chain uses TRBV27 with TRBJ2-1, with D perhaps TRBD1 (6 bases). The CDR3 totals 15 residues. Germline V CDR1 and CDR2: MNHEY, SMNVEV (reference sequence). Trimming pared 7 bases from V and 4 bases from J, leaving 17 bases between. The CDR3 bases are TGTGCCAGCATCACTTGGGTCAGGGGTTACAATGAGCAGTTCTTC. It is translated as CASITWVRGYNEQFF.

The chain uses TRBV7-9 and TRBJ1-3; no definite D call. This CDR3 spans 15 amino acids. The V gene's germline CDR1 is SEHNR and CDR2 FQNEAQ (reference sequence). V dropped 3 bases and J dropped 0 bases, with 9 bases sitting between them. CDR3 DNA sequence: TGTGCCAGCAGCTTTCGGGTTGCCTCTGGAAACACCATATATTTT. It specifies CASSFRVASGNTIYF.

The chain uses TRBV7-9 and TRBJ2-2; D tentatively reads TRBD1 or TRBD2 (5 bases each). The CDR3 extends over 16 amino acids. The germline gives CDR1 SEHNR, CDR2 FQNEAQ (reference sequence). V lost 5 bases to trimming and J lost 4 bases, with 17 bases between them. The CDR3, as DNA: TGTGCCAGCAGCCCCCGGGGACCTGCGGGCACCGGGGAGCTGTTTTTT. Translation: CASSPRGPAGTGELFF.

The chain joins TRBV14 to TRBJ2-7; 14 positions match TRBD2. The V segment lost 0 bases and the J segment 4 bases; nucleotides outside the gene matches: 5. The CDR3 totals 17 residues. Germline V gene lookup returns CDR1 SGHDN and CDR2 FVKESK. CDR3 residues: CASSQEGTSGRKYEQYF. CDR3 nucleotide sequence: TGTGCCAGCAGCCAAGAGGGGACTAGCGGGAGAAAGTACGAGCAGTACTTC.

This chain links TRBV15 with TRBJ2-2; 13 nucleotides match TRBD2. The junction had 2 bases not matched to a gene; V was cut back by 1 base and J by 0 bases. This CDR3 comprises 18 residues. Germline assignment: CDR1 LNHNV and CDR2 YYDKDF (reference sequence). CDR3 sequence: CATSRGLAGGPNTGELFF. CDR3 bases: TGTGCCACCAGCAGAGGACTAGCGGGAGGACCGAACACCGGGGAGCTGTTTTTT.